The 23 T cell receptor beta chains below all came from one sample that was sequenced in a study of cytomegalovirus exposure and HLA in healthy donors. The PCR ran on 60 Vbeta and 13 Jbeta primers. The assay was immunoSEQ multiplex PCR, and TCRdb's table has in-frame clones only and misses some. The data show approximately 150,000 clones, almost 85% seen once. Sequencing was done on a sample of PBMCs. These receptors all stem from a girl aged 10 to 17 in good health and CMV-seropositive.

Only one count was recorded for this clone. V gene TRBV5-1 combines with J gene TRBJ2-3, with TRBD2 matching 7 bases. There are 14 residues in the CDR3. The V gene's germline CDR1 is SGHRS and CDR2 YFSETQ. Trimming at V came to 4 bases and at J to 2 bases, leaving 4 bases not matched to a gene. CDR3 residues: CASSGGTNTDTQYF. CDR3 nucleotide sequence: TGCGCCAGCAGCGGGGGGACTAACACAGATACGCAGTATTTT.

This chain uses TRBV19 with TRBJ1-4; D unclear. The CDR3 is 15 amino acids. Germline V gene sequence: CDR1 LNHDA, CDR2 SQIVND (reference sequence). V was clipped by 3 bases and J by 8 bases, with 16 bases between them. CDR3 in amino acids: CASSIGEVGWEKLFF. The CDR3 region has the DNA TGTGCCAGTAGTATTGGGGAGGTCGGATGGGAAAAACTGTTTTTT.

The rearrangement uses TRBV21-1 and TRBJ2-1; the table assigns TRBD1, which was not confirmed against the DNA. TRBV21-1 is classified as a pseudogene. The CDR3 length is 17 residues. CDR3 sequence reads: CASSKKVRRQGDNEQFF. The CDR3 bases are TGTGCCAGCAGCAAAAAAGTTAGGAGACAGGGAGACAATGAGCAGTTCTTC.

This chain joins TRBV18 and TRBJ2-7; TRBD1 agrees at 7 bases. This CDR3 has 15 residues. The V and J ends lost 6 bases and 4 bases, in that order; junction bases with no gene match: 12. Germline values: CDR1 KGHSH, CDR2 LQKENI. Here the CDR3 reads CASSPYLAGGYEQYF. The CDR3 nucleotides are TGTGCCAGCTCCCCTTATCTGGCAGGGGGTTACGAGCAGTACTTC.

CDR3 in DNA: TGTGCCAGCAGGAAACCGGGACAGGGGACAGCTGAGCAGTTCTTC. It codes for CASRKPGQGTAEQFF. The chain is built from TRBV5-5 and TRBJ2-1, with TRBD1 identical over 10 bases. There are 15 residues in the CDR3. Trimming cost V 5 bases and J 9 bases; bases outside gene matches: 11. The germline gives CDR1 SGHKS, CDR2 YYEKEE (reference sequence).

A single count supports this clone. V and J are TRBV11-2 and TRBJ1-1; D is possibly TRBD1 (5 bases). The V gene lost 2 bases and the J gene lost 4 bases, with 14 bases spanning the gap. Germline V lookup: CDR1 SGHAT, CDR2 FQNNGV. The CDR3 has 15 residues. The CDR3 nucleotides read TGTGCCAGCAGCTTACTACAGGCCGGGGGCACTGAAGCTTTCTTT. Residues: CASSLLQAGGTEAFF.

The CDR3 DNA reads TGTGCCAGCAGCTCCAGGGTCCAAGAGACCCAGTACTTC. Translating it yields CASSSRVQETQYF. The rearrangement links TRBV11-2 to TRBJ2-5; weak D call: TRBD1 (5 bases). The germline V and J ends were trimmed by 4 bases and 1 base, with 7 bases remaining between them. The length of the CDR3 is 13 residues. The V gene's germline CDR1 is SGHAT and CDR2 FQNNGV.

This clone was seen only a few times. The CDR3 nucleotides read TGTGCCAGCAGGCTAGACGCAACTAATGAAAAACTGTTTTTT. It is translated as CASRLDATNEKLFF. The chain links TRBV6-6 to TRBJ1-4; D ambiguous. V was trimmed by 6 bases and J by 0 bases, leaving 8 bases between them. CDR1 MNHNY and CDR2 SVGAGI come from the germline V gene (reference sequence). There are 14 residues in the CDR3.

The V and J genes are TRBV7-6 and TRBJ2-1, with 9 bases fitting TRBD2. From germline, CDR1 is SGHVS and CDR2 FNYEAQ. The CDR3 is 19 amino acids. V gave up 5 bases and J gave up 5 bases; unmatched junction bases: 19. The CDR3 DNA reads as TGTGCCAGCAGCGTTACCAGGGCCAGCGGGAGGCGTATTAACAATGAGCAGTTCTTC. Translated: CASSVTRASGRRINNEQFF.

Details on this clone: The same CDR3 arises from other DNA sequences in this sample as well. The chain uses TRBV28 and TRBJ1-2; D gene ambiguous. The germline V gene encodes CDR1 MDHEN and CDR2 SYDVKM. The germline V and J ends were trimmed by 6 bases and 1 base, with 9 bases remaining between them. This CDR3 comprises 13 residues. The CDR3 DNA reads TGTGCCAGCAGCGAAACTATTAACTATGGCTACACCTTC. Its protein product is CASSETINYGYTF.

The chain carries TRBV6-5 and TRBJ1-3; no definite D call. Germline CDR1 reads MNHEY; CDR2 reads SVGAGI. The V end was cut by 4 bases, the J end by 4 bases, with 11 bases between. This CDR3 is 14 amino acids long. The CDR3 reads CASSSPGWGNTIYF. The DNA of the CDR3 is TGTGCCAGCAGTTCTCCAGGCTGGGGAAACACCATATATTTT.

In DNA form, the CDR3 reads TGTGCCAGCAGTCCTTCCACAGGGGCCAGCTCCTACGAGCAGTACTTC. Translating it yields CASSPSTGASSYEQYF. The gene calls are TRBV6-6 and TRBJ2-7; 7 nucleotides align to TRBD1. The CDR3 totals 16 residues. Trimming took 5 bases from V and 0 from J; bases not matched to a gene: 10. CDR1 is MNHNY and CDR2 is SVGAGI in the germline V gene (reference sequence).

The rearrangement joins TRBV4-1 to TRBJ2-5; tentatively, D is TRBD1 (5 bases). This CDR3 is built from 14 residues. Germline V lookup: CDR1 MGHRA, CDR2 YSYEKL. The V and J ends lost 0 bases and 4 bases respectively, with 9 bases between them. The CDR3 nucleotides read TGCGCCAGCAGCCAAGAACGGACAAGAGAGACCCAGTACTTC. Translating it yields CASSQERTRETQYF.

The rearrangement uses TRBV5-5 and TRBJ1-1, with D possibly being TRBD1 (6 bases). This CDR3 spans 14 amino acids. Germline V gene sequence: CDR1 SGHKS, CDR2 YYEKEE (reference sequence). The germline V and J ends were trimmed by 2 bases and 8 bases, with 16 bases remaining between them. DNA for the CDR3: TGTGCCAGCAGCTTTACAGGGTGGAGTTCCGAAGCTTTCTTT. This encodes CASSFTGWSSEAFF. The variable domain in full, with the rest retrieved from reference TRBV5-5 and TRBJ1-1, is DAGVTQSPTHLIKTRGQQVTLRCSPISGHKSVSWYQQVLGQGPQFIFQYYEKEERGRGNFPDRFSARQFPNYSSELNVNALLLGDSALYLCASSFTGWSSEAFFGQGTRLTVV.

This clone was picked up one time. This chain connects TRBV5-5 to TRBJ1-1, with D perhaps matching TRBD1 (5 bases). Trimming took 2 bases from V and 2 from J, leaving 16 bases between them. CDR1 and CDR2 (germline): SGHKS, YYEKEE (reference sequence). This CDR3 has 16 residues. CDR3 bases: TGTGCCAGCAGCTTTGACCCAACAGGTAGTAACACTGAAGCTTTCTTT. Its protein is CASSFDPTGSNTEAFF.

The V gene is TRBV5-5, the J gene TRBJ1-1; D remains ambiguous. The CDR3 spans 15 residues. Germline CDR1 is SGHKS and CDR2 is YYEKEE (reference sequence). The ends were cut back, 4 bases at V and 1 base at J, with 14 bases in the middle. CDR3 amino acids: CASSPGPVQNTEAFF. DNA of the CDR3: TGTGCCAGCAGCCCGGGTCCCGTACAGAACACTGAAGCTTTCTTT.

CDR3 in amino acids: CASSQDRGGSEAFF. In DNA, the CDR3 is TGCGCCAGCAGCCAAGATCGGGGGGGGTCTGAAGCTTTCTTT. J is TRBJ1-1 and V is TRBV4-1, with D maybe TRBD1 (5 bases). CDR3 length: 14 amino acids. CDR1 MGHRA and CDR2 YSYEKL come from the germline V gene. Trimming stripped 0 bases from V and 6 bases from J, with 11 bases between.

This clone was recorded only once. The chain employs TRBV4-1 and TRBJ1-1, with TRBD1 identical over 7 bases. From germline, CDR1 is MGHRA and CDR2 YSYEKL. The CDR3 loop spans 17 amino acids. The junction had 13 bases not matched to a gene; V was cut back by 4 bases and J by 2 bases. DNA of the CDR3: TGCGCCAGCAGCCCGTCCGGCCCCGGGACAGTTAACACTGAAGCTTTCTTT. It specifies CASSPSGPGTVNTEAFF.

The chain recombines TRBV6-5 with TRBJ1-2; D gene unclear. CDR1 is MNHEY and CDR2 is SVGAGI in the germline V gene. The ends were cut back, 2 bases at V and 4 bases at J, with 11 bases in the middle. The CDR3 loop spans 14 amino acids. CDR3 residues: CASSYGATTYGYTF. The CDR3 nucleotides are TGTGCCAGCAGTTACGGTGCTACCACCTATGGCTACACCTTC.

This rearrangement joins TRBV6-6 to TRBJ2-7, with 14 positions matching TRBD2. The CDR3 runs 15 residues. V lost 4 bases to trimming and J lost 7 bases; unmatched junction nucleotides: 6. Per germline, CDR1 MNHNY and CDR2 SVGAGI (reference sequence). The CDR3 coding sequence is TGTGCCAGCAGTTTCCCGGGACTAGCGGGAGATGAGCAGTACTTC. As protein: CASSFPGLAGDEQYF.

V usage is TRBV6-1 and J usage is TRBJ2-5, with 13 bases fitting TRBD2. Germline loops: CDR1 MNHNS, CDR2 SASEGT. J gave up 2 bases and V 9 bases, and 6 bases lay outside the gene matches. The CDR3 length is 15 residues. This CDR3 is CARPPGLAGQETQYF. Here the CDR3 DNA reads TGTGCCAGGCCGCCGGGACTAGCGGGACAAGAGACCCAGTACTTC.

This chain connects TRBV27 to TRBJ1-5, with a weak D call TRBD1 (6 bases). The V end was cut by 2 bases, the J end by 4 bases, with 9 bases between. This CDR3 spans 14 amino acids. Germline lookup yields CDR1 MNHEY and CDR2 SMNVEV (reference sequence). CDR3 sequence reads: CASSLNRDNQPQHF. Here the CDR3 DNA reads TGTGCCAGCAGTTTAAACAGGGATAATCAGCCCCAGCATTTT.

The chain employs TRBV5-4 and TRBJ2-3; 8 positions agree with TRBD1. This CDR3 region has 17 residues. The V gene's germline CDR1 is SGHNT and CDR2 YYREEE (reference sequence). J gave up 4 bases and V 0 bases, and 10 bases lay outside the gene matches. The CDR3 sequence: CASSLAGSRGQSDTQYF. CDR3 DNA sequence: TGTGCCAGCAGCTTGGCCGGGAGCAGGGGGCAGTCAGATACGCAGTATTTT.